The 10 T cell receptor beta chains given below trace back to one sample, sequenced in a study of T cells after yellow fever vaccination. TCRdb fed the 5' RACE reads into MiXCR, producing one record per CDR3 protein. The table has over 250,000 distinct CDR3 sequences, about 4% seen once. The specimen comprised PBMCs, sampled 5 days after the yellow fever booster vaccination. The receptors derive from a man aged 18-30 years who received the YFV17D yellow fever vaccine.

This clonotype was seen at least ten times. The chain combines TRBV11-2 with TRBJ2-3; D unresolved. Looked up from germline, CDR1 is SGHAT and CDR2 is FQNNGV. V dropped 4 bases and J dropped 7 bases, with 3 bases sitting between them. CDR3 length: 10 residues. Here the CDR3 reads CASSSYTQYF. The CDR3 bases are TGTGCCAGCAGCTCCTATACGCAGTATTTT.

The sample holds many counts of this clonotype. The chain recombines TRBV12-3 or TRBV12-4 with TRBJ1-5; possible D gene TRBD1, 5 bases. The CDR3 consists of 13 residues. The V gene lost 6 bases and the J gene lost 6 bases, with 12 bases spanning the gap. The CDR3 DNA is TGTGCCAGCAGATACAGGTTTAGTCAGCCCCAGCATTTT. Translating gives CASRYRFSQPQHF.

CDR3 nucleotide sequence: TGTGCCAGCAGGCCGACAGGGGGCGTCCGTGAAAAACTGTTTTTT. This translates into CASRPTGGVREKLFF. The chain uses TRBV5-8 and TRBJ1-4; 10 bases are a match to TRBD1. CDR3 length equals 15 residues. Germline CDR1 is SGHTS and CDR2 is YDEGEE. V lost 5 bases, J lost 7 bases, and 8 bases stayed unmatched.

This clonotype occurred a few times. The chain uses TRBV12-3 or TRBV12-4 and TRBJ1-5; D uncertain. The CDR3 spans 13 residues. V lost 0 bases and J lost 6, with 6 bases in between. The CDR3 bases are TGTGCCAGCAGTTTAGCGACCCTTCAGCCCCAGCATTTT. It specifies CASSLATLQPQHF.

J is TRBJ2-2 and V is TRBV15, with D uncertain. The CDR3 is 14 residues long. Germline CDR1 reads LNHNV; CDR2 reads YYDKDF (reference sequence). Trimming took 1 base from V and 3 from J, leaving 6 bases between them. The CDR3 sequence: CATSRGTDTGELFF. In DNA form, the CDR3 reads TGTGCCACCAGCAGAGGGACCGACACCGGGGAGCTGTTTTTT.

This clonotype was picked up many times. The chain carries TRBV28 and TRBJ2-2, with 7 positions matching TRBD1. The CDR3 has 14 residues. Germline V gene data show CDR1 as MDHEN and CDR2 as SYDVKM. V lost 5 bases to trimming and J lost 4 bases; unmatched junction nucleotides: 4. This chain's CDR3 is CASSRDSSTGELFF. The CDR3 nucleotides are TGTGCCAGCAGTCGGGACAGCAGCACCGGGGAGCTGTTTTTT.

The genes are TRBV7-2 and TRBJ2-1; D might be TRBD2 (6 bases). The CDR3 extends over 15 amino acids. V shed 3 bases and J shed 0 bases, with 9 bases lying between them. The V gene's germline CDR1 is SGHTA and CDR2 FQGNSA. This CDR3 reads CASSLAGYSYNEQFF. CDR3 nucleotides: TGTGCCAGCAGCTTGGCGGGGTACTCCTACAATGAGCAGTTCTTC.

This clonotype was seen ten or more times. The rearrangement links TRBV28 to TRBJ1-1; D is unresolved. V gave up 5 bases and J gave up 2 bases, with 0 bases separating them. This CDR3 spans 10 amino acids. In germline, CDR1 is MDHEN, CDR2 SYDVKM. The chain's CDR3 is CASSNTEAFF. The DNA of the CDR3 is TGTGCCAGCAGTAACACTGAAGCTTTCTTT.

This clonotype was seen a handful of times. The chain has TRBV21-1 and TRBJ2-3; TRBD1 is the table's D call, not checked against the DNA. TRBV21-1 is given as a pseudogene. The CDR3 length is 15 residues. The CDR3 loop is CASSGEGQSTDTQYF. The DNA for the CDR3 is TGTGCCAGCAGCGGGGAGGGACAGAGCACAGATACGCAGTATTTT.

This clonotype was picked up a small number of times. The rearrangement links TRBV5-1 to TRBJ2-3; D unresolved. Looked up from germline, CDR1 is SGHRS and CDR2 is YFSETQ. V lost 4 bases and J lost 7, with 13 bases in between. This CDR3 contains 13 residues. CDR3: CASSAISANTQYF. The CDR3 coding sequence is TGCGCCAGCAGCGCCATTTCTGCAAATACGCAGTATTTT.